Listed below are T cell receptor beta chains from one sample, sequenced in a study of blood T cell repertoires in COVID-19. Sequencing used immunoSEQ multiplex PCR; TCRdb keeps in-frame clones, though not all of them. Seen here are approximately 250,000 clones, 65% to 90% observed once, and the top ten hold over 1.5%. Source material: peripheral blood. The receptors here all came from a man aged 30 to 45 with active or convalescent COVID-19. Each CDR3 is given with its conserved first and last residue. D genes are given only for firm matches. Clone size, where shown, is once, few, many, or a class for clones that have expanded.

TRBJ2-7,-,TRBV11-2,TRBD2,TGTGCCAGCAGCTTAAGCGGGGGGGACTCCTACGAGCAGTACTTC,CASSLSGGDSYEQYF
TRBJ1-2,-,TRBV6-2/TRBV6-3,-,TGTGCCAGCAGTTACGTTGCTGGAGACTATGGCTACACCTTC,CASSYVAGDYGYTF
TRBJ1-1,few,TRBV4-2,TRBD1,TGTGCCAGCAGCCAACCGTCAAAACAGGGGGAGCGAGCTTTCTTT,CASSQPSKQGERAFF
TRBJ2-1,-,TRBV13,TRBD1,TGTGCCAGCAGCTTCGGCCTCGGACAGGGGGCTTATGAGCAGTTCTTC,CASSFGLGQGAYEQFF
TRBJ1-6,-,TRBV6-4,-,TGTGCCAGCAGTTTGACATACGATACGACGTCCACCAATTCACCCCTCCACTTT,CASSLTYDTTSTNSPLHF
TRBJ1-1,-,TRBV4-3,-,TGCGCCAGCAGCCAAGATCATCATAGGGGAGGCACTGAAGCTTTCTTT,CASSQDHHRGGTEAFF
TRBJ2-5,-,TRBV7-9,-,TGTGCCAGCAGCCAGGGGACCCAGTACTTC,CASSQGTQYF
TRBJ2-6,-,TRBV7-9,-,TGTGCCAGCAGCTCCCAATACTCAGACAGCTCTGGGGCCAACGTCCTGACTTTC,CASSSQYSDSSGANVLTF
TRBJ2-2,-,TRBV7-8,TRBD1,TGTGCCAGCAGCGCAAGCAGGACAGGGGACACCGGGGAGCTGTTTTTT,CASSASRTGDTGELFF
TRBJ1-3,once,TRBV5-5,-,TGTGCCAGCAGCCCACAGGGCTTTTCTGGAAACACCATATATTTT,CASSPQGFSGNTIYF
TRBJ2-1,-,TRBV13,TRBD1,TGTGCCAGCAGCTTTATAGGGGGCTTCGGGGAGCAGTTCTTC,CASSFIGGFGEQFF
TRBJ2-1,-,TRBV15,-,TGTGCCACCAGCAGAGCCCCGGACAGACCCTACAATGAGCAGTTCTTC,CATSRAPDRPYNEQFF
TRBJ2-1,-,TRBV5-1,-,TGCGCCAGCAGCTTGCCCGTCTACAATGAGCAGTTCTTC,CASSLPVYNEQFF
TRBJ2-5,-,TRBV29-1,-,TGCAGCTACATGGGGGGTGGAGAGACCCAGTACTTC,CSYMGGGETQYF
TRBJ2-2,once,TRBV6-4,TRBD2,TGTGCCAGGTCAGCGGGGAGAAGGCCCTTGAACACCGGGGAGCTGTTTTTT,CARSAGRRPLNTGELFF
TRBJ1-1,-,TRBV3-1/TRBV3-2,TRBD1,TGTGCCAGCAGACCCTATTCGGGACAGGGGACTCCAATCTACTTT,CASRPYSGQGTPIYF
TRBJ2-5,-,TRBV2,TRBD2,TGTGCCAGCAGTGAGATATCGGCGGGGGGGCGGGAGACCCAGTACTTC,CASSEISAGGRETQYF
TRBJ1-2,-,TRBV5-8,TRBD1,TGTGCCAGCAGCATTGGGGGACAGAACTATGGCTACACCTTC,CASSIGGQNYGYTF
TRBJ1-2,-,TRBV6-4,-,TGTGCCAGCAGACCGGGACTGGGAGACTATGGCTACACCTTC,CASRPGLGDYGYTF
TRBJ2-5,-,TRBV3-1/TRBV3-2,-,TGTGCCAGCAGCCAAGAAGAAGGGAGTCAAGAGACCCAGTACTTC,CASSQEEGSQETQYF
TRBJ2-2,-,TRBV6-5,TRBD2,TGTGCCAGCAAGAGCGGGGCTACGGGGACCGGGGAGCTGTTTTTT,CASKSGATGTGELFF
TRBJ1-2,-,TRBV29-1,-,TGCAGCGTTGACGCGGGGGGCATGGAGGGCTACACCTTC,CSVDAGGMEGYTF